This T cell receptor beta chain was documented in a study of blood T cell repertoires in COVID-19. Allocation to cohorts depended on clinical history reported by the participants. Data came from immunoSEQ multiplex PCR; TCRdb stores just in-frame clones and leaves some out. The sample has approximately 180,000 clones; 75% to 85% are singletons. The CDR3 is 14 residues long. Trimming removed 10 bases at V and 2 bases at J, with 16 bases between. CDR1 and CDR2 from the germline V gene are ENHRY and SYGVKD. The chain joins TRBV10-3 to TRBJ2-3; a possible D gene is TRBD2 (5 bases). The receptor was derived from a man in his fifties or sixties who had recovered from COVID-19. Sequencing used PBMCs or T cells enriched from blood (not recorded which). The CDR3 DNA sequence: TGTGCCACCACGGACTCGACCTCCACAGATACGCAGTATTTT. This encodes CATTDSTSTDTQYF.